The T cell receptor beta chain described here comes from a study of OX40 agonist ivuxolimab in advanced cancers. For the study at large: An anti-OX40 (CD134) antibody with agonistic activity, ivuxolimab, was administered to patients. Patients with prior anti-PD-1, anti-PD-L1 or anti-CTLA-4 therapy were eligible; 40% had some. Administration of intravenous ivuxolimab to patients occurred every 2 weeks at 0.01 to 10 mg/kg.

Sequenced by immunoSEQ multiplex PCR; TCRdb stores in-frame clones only, minus some. The sample holds around 60,000 clones, 75% to 85% seen once. This CDR3 has 14 residues. Per the germline V gene, CDR1 is MNHNS and CDR2 is SASEGT. Deletions cut 6 bases from V and 5 bases from J, with 14 bases between. Study-wide results and limits: Patients with a partial response at 0.1-3.0 mg/kg had among the lowest clonal expansion.

As regards this clone: No antigen is known for it.

The chain links TRBV6-1 to TRBJ1-5; weak D call: TRBD1 (5 bases). This sequence was found in an adult with an advanced solid tumor such as melanoma, head and neck, liver or kidney cancer. Sequencing was performed on CD4+ or CD8+ T cells sorted from blood, taken in a trial of the OX40 agonist ivuxolimab. As DNA, the CDR3 is TGTGCCAGCAGCTTAATGGGGGTGGATCAGCCCCAGCATTTT. Its protein is CASSLMGVDQPQHF.